What follows are 22 T cell receptor beta chains derived from one specimen sequenced in a study of blood T cell repertoires in COVID-19. Measured with immunoSEQ multiplex PCR; TCRdb has only the in-frame clones, and not every one. The repertoire includes 55,000 to 75,000 clones, 80% to 90% of them detected once, and approximately 3% sits in the top ten. Material for sequencing was peripheral blood. The source is a man over 45 with active COVID-19.

The genes are TRBV5-1 and TRBJ1-5; 9 bases are shared with TRBD1. This CDR3 is built from 16 residues. The germline V gene has CDR1 SGHRS and CDR2 YFSETQ. The V gene end was trimmed by 0 bases and the J gene end by 2 bases; junction bases not matched to a gene: 3. Here the CDR3 DNA reads TGCGCCAGCAGCTTGGAGTGGACAGGGGGCAATCAGCCCCAGCATTTT. Translation: CASSLEWTGGNQPQHF. The full variable domain, with the rest looked up from reference TRBV5-1 and TRBJ1-5, is KAGVTQTPRYLIKTRGQQVTLSCSPISGHRSVSWYQQTPGQGLQFLFEYFSETQRNKGNFPGRFSGRQFSNSRSEMNVSTLELGDSALYLCASSLEWTGGNQPQHFGDGTRLSIL.

This clone was seen a few times. The chain links TRBV7-8 to TRBJ2-1; 7 bases match TRBD1. The V gene's germline CDR1 is SGHVS and CDR2 FQNEAQ. V lost 4 bases and J lost 0; bases outside the gene matches: 9. CDR3 size: 17 residues. The CDR3 sequence: CASSSPLWDSSYNEQFF. CDR3 coding DNA: TGTGCCAGCAGCTCGCCCCTCTGGGACAGCTCCTACAATGAGCAGTTCTTC. Using reference TRBV7-8 and TRBJ2-1 for the parts outside the CDR3, the full variable domain is GAGVSQSPRYKVAKRGQDVALRCDPISGHVSLFWYQQALGQGPEFLTYFQNEAQLDKSGLPSDRFFAERPEGSVSTLKIQRTQQEDSAVYLCASSSPLWDSSYNEQFFGPGTRLTVL.

This clone turned up a few times. This rearrangement joins TRBV6-4 to TRBJ2-1; 10 bases match TRBD2. This CDR3 is 16 amino acids long. Germline CDR1 MRHNA, CDR2 SNTAGT. The V segment lost 2 bases and the J segment 7 bases; nucleotides outside the gene matches: 8. The CDR3 region is CASSDEVAGGNNEQFF. The CDR3 coding sequence is TGTGCCAGCAGTGACGAAGTAGCGGGAGGAAATAATGAGCAGTTCTTC.

In this sample, this clone turned up once. The rearrangement joins TRBV9 to TRBJ2-2; D possibly corresponds to TRBD1 (6 bases). CDR1 is SGDLS and CDR2 is YYNGEE in the germline V gene. The CDR3 loop spans 17 amino acids. Trimming took off 7 bases at V and 3 bases at J, with 22 bases between the two ends. The CDR3 region has the DNA TGTGCCAGCGGCATCCAGAAATCCGGGACACACACCGGGGAGCTGTTTTTT. Its translation: CASGIQKSGTHTGELFF. Full variable domain (outside the CDR3, taken from reference TRBV9 and TRBJ2-2): DSGVTQTPKHLITATGQRVTLRCSPRSGDLSVYWYQQSLDQGLQFLIQYYNGEERAKGNILERFSAQQFPDLHSELNLSSLELGDSALYFCASGIQKSGTHTGELFFGEGSRLTVL.

This clone was picked up a small number of times. Here the CDR3 DNA reads TGCGCCAGCATGCGGGGAGGAGTCTCCGGGGAGCTGTTTTTT. It is translated as CASMRGGVSGELFF. The chain employs TRBV5-1 and TRBJ2-2; D might be TRBD2 (6 bases). Trimming stripped 6 bases from V and 6 bases from J, with 15 bases between. Per germline, CDR1 SGHRS and CDR2 YFSETQ. The CDR3 has 14 amino acids. Combining the CDR3 with reference TRBV5-1 and TRBJ2-2 gives the whole variable domain KAGVTQTPRYLIKTRGQQVTLSCSPISGHRSVSWYQQTPGQGLQFLFEYFSETQRNKGNFPGRFSGRQFSNSRSEMNVSTLELGDSALYLCASMRGGVSGELFFGEGSRLTVL.

The chain has TRBV5-1 and TRBJ2-1; 9 nucleotides match TRBD1. V lost 0 bases, J lost 12 bases, and 13 bases stayed unmatched. Germline values: CDR1 SGHRS, CDR2 YFSETQ. The CDR3 runs to 16 residues. The CDR3 DNA is TGCGCCAGCAGCTTGGTTTCCGGACAGGGGTGGGGTGGGCAGTTCTTC. Protein sequence: CASSLVSGQGWGGQFF.

V is TRBV5-1 and J is TRBJ2-7; TRBD2 agrees at 9 bases. Per germline, CDR1 SGHRS and CDR2 YFSETQ. The CDR3 length is 16 residues. With V trimmed by 4 bases and J by 2 bases, 10 bases remained unmatched. The CDR3 reads CASSPPASGVPYEQYF. The CDR3 DNA follows: TGCGCCAGCAGCCCCCCAGCTAGCGGGGTACCCTACGAGCAGTACTTC.

This chain links TRBV2 with TRBJ2-6, with 7 bases identical to TRBD2. Germline V lookup: CDR1 SNHLY, CDR2 FYNNEI. The CDR3 is 20 residues long. V lost 7 bases and J lost 0; bases outside the gene matches: 18. In DNA, the CDR3 is TGTGCCAGCATGAAGGTCGATGGCAGCGGGGTTCCCTCTGGGGCCAACGTCCTGACTTTC. This sequence encodes CASMKVDGSGVPSGANVLTF. The whole variable domain, remainder taken from reference TRBV2 and TRBJ2-6, is EPEVTQTPSHQVTQMGQEVILRCVPISNHLYFYWYRQILGQKVEFLVSFYNNEISEKSEIFDDQFSVERPDGSNFTLKIRSTKLEDSAMYFCASMKVDGSGVPSGANVLTFGAGSRLTVL.

In this sample, this clone turned up a few times. The rearrangement joins TRBV7-3 to TRBJ2-2; TRBD2 agrees at 11 bases. The CDR3 has 15 amino acids. Looked up from germline, CDR1 is SGHTA and CDR2 is FQGTGA. Trimming cost V 11 bases and J 5 bases; bases outside gene matches: 10. The CDR3 DNA follows: TGTGCCTCCCGTAGCGGGAGGGCCGATACCGGGGAGCTGTTTTTT. Amino acids: CASRSGRADTGELFF.

The chain is built from TRBV19 and TRBJ2-7, with D perhaps TRBD2 (6 bases). CDR3 length equals 14 residues. Germline V lookup: CDR1 LNHDA, CDR2 SQIVND (reference sequence). Between the trimmed V and J ends, which lost 5 bases and 4 bases, there was a span of 15 bases. The CDR3 here is CASSQRRGLYEQYF. The CDR3 DNA reads TGTGCCAGTAGTCAACGGAGGGGCCTTTACGAGCAGTACTTC.

The chain employs TRBV2 and TRBJ1-4, with a tentative D call TRBD1 (5 bases). This CDR3 region has 14 residues. Germline V CDR1 and CDR2: SNHLY, FYNNEI. Trimming pared 6 bases from V and 6 bases from J, leaving 14 bases between. The CDR3 DNA reads TGTGCCAGCAGGACCGACAGAAACGATGAAAAACTGTTTTTT. As protein: CASRTDRNDEKLFF.

The CDR3 nucleotides read TGCGCCAGCAGCTCTGACCCGGGAGTGGGTACCCAGTACTTC. It specifies CASSSDPGVGTQYF. The chain is built from TRBV5-1 and TRBJ2-5, with D maybe TRBD2 (6 bases). The germline gives CDR1 SGHRS, CDR2 YFSETQ. Between the trimmed V and J ends, which lost 3 bases and 8 bases, there was a span of 17 bases. CDR3 length equals 14 residues.

This chain joins TRBV5-4 and TRBJ1-5; no clear D. CDR3 length: 15 residues. The V gene lost 0 bases and the J gene lost 7 bases, with 14 bases spanning the gap. Germline V gene data show CDR1 as SGHNT and CDR2 as YYREEE (reference sequence). CDR3 nucleotide sequence: TGTGCCAGCAGCTTGGCCTGGGCCTGGATCCAGCCCCAGCATTTT. Translation gives CASSLAWAWIQPQHF.

J is TRBJ1-2 and V is TRBV7-2, with D maybe TRBD1 (5 bases). The germline V gene has CDR1 SGHTA and CDR2 FQGNSA. The CDR3 is made up of 14 amino acids. Trimming left V 5 bases short and J 5 bases short, with 15 bases between. The CDR3 sequence: CASSRERGFYGYTF. CDR3 nucleotide sequence: TGTGCCAGCAGCCGCGAAAGGGGATTTTATGGCTACACCTTC.

The chain links TRBV4-3 to TRBJ1-1, with TRBD1 as a possible D gene (5 bases). This CDR3 is built from 13 residues. Germline V gives CDR1 LGHNA, CDR2 YSLEER. V shed 2 bases and J shed 9 bases, with 13 bases lying between them. DNA for the CDR3: TGCGCCAGCAGCCAAAGGCAGGGTCTCCAAGCTTTCTTT. Its protein is CASSQRQGLQAFF.

The V and J genes are TRBV6-5 and TRBJ1-1; D remains ambiguous. Germline CDR1 is MNHEY and CDR2 is SVGAGI. CDR3 length equals 14 residues. With 2 bases removed from V and 7 bases from J, the gap between germline ends came to 14 bases. The CDR3 region has the DNA TGTGCCAGCAGTTACCGAATCGACAAAAGTGAAGCTTTCTTT. Translated, it gives CASSYRIDKSEAFF.

The rearrangement links TRBV7-2 to TRBJ2-7, with D maybe TRBD2 (5 bases). Looked up from germline, CDR1 is SGHTA and CDR2 is FQGNSA. V was shortened by 1 base and J by 3 bases, with 7 bases between the two germline ends. The CDR3 is 13 residues long. As DNA, the CDR3 is TGTGCCAGCAGCTTAGGACTACACTACGAGCAGTACTTC. Residues: CASSLGLHYEQYF.

This chain uses TRBV7-9 with TRBJ1-1, with D possibly matching TRBD1 (6 bases). The CDR3 covers 12 residues. V lost 4 bases, J lost 7 bases, and 10 bases lay in between. CDR1 and CDR2 from the germline V gene are SEHNR and FQNEAQ (reference sequence). CDR3 bases: TGTGCCAGCAGCTCACAGGGAGTTGAAGCTTTCTTT. Translating gives CASSSQGVEAFF.

The chain links TRBV5-1 to TRBJ1-1; 8 bases are a match to TRBD1. The V segment lost 7 bases and the J segment 1 base; nucleotides outside the gene matches: 6. CDR1 and CDR2 from the germline V gene are SGHRS and YFSETQ. CDR3 length: 14 amino acids. The DNA for the CDR3 is TGCGCCAGCGAAAGAACAGGGGGGAACACTGAAGCTTTCTTT. Translated: CASERTGGNTEAFF.

About this clone: Sequence at one end of the junction differs from germline and may be a read error. The genes are TRBV11-2 and TRBJ2-5, with 11 bases fitting TRBD1. The CDR3 consists of 15 residues. The germline V gene has CDR1 SGHAT and CDR2 FQNNGV. Written as DNA, the CDR3 is TGTGCCAGCAGTTTAGGACAGGGGGCTCAAGAGACCCAGTACTTC. It specifies CASSLGQGAQETQYF. The entire variable domain, with the rest obtained from reference TRBV11-2 and TRBJ2-5, is as follows: EAGVAQSPRYKIIEKRQSVAFWCNPISGHATLYWYQQILGQGPKLLIQFQNNGVVDDSQLPKDRFSAERLKGVDSTLKIQPAKLEDSAVYLCASSLGQGAQETQYFGPGTRLLVL.

The rearrangement links TRBV11-2 to TRBJ1-1; D not certain. The CDR3 has 15 residues. Germline V gene sequence: CDR1 SGHAT, CDR2 FQNNGV. V was shortened by 3 bases and J by 2 bases, with 13 bases between the two germline ends. The CDR3 region is CASSFPGTLNTEAFF. The CDR3 coding sequence is TGTGCCAGCAGCTTCCCAGGTACGCTAAACACTGAAGCTTTCTTT.

The chain links TRBV6-5 to TRBJ2-3, with TRBD2 identical over 8 bases. V dropped 2 bases and J dropped 1; count of bases not matched to a gene: 2. The CDR3 is made up of 15 amino acids. CDR1 and CDR2 (germline): MNHEY, SVGAGI. The CDR3, as DNA: TGTGCCAGCAGTTACGGGACTAGGCGCACAGATACGCAGTATTTT. Translated, it gives CASSYGTRRTDTQYF.